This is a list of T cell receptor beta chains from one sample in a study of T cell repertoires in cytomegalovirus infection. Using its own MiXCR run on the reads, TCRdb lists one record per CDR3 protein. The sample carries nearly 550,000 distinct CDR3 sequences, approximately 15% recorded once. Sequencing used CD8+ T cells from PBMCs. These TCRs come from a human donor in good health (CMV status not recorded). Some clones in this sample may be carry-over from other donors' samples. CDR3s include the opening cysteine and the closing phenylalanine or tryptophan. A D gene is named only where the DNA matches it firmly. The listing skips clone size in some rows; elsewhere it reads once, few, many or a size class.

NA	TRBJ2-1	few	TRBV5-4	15	TGTGCCAGCAGCTATGGACCGCTTTTAGGCGATGAGCAGTTCTTC	CASSYGPLLGDEQFF
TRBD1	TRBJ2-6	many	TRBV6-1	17	TGTGCCAGCAAGAGGGGGCTCACGAAGTCTGGGGCCAACGTCCTGACTTTC	CASKRGLTKSGANVLTF
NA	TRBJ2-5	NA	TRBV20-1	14	TGCAGTGCTAGTTACGGACCCCAGGTTGGGACCCAGTACTTC	CSASYGPQVGTQYF
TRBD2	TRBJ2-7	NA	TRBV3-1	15	TGTGCCAGCAGCCAAGAAGCGGGAGTCATCTACGAGCAGTACTTC	CASSQEAGVIYEQYF
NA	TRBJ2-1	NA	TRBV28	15	TGTGCCAGAAGGACGGGAGATCGTAACTACAATGAGCAGTTCTTC	CARRTGDRNYNEQFF
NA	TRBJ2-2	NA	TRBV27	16	TGTGCCAGCAGTTTATTAAGACAGATGAACACCGGGGAGCTGTTTTTT	CASSLLRQMNTGELFF
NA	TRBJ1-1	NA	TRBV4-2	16	TGTGCCAGCAGCCAAGAACAGAGGGTTGTTGTGTCTGAAGCTTTCTTT	CASSQEQRVVVSEAFF
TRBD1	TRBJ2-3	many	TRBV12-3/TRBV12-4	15	TGTGCCAGCAGCCCCCGACAGGGTGGAGCAGATACGCAGTATTTT	CASSPRQGGADTQYF
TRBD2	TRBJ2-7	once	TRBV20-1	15	TGCAGTGCTAGCGACCCCCTGACTAGCGGGAGTCGGCTGTACTTC	CSASDPLTSGSRLYF
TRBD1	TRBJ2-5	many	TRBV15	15	TGTGCCACCAGCTCCGGACAGGGCCTGAGAAAGACCCAGTACTTC	CATSSGQGLRKTQYF
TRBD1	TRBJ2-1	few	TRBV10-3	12	TGTGCCCTGGGACAGCCATACAATGAGCAGTTCTTC	CALGQPYNEQFF
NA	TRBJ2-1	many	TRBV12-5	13	TGTGCTAGTGGCCAGCGTTTTGGAGATGAGCAGTTCTTC	CASGQRFGDEQFF
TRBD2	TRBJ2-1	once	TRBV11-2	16	TGTGCCAACAGCCTCCGTGGGCTAGCGGGATACAATGAGCAGTTCTTC	CANSLRGLAGYNEQFF
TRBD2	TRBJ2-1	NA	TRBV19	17	TGTGCCAGTAGTCTGACTAGCGGAGCGAGCTCCTACAATGAGCAGTTCTTC	CASSLTSGASSYNEQFF
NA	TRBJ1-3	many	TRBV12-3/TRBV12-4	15	TGTGCCAGCAGTCTCACAGGGACAACTGGAAACACCATATATTTT	CASSLTGTTGNTIYF
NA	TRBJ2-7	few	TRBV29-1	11	TGCAGCGGGGACGTTGGTGGCGAGCAGTACTTC	CSGDVGGEQYF
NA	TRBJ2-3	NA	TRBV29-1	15	TGCAGCGTTGACCCTGCAGGGCGACTCACAGATACGCAGTATTTT	CSVDPAGRLTDTQYF
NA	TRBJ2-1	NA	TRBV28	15	TGTGCCACCATCAGGGGCAGGGGGGACTACAATGAGCAGTTCTTC	CATIRGRGDYNEQFF
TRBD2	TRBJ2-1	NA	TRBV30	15	TGTGCCTGGAGTCCCCGGCTAGCGGGAGTTTATGAGCAGTTCTTC	CAWSPRLAGVYEQFF
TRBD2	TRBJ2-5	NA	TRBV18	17	TGTGCCAGCTCACCCCGGACTAGCGGGAGGAACGGGGAGACCCAGTACTTC	CASSPRTSGRNGETQYF
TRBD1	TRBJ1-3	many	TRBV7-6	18	TGTGCCAGCAGCGCCGGGACAGGGGCCGTTCGGGCGGGAAACACCATATATTTT	CASSAGTGAVRAGNTIYF
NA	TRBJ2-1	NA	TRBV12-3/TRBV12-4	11	TGTGCCAGCAGATCCAGGGGTGAGCAGTTCTTC	CASRSRGEQFF
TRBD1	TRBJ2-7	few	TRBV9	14	TGTGCCAGCACCTCGGGGGACAGGGGTTACGAGCAGTACTTC	CASTSGDRGYEQYF
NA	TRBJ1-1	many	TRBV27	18	TGTGCCAGCAGTGCCCGGTCCGTTTACGGACAGAGGAACACTGAAGCTTTCTTT	CASSARSVYGQRNTEAFF
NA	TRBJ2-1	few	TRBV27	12	TGTGCCAGCGGTCCGGTTTACAATGAGCAGTTCTTC	CASGPVYNEQFF
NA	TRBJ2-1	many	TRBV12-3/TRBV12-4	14	TGTGCCAGCAGTTGGACGGTGACGGGGAATGAGCAGTTCTTC	CASSWTVTGNEQFF
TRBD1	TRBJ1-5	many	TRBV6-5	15	TGTGCCAGCAGTCCAGACAGGGGGAACAATCAGCCCCAGCATTTT	CASSPDRGNNQPQHF
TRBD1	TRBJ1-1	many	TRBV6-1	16	TGTGCCAGGAGGGGGCAGGGGGCTCGTAGGTACACTGAAGCTTTCTTT	CARRGQGARRYTEAFF
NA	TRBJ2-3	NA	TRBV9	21	TGTGCCAGCAGCGCCTCGCGGCTAAGGGCTAGCGAGGATTCTAGCACAGATACGCAGTATTTT	CASSASRLRASEDSSTDTQYF
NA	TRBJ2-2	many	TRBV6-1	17	TGTGCCAGCAGTGAAGCGGTGGGACCCAGTAACCCCGGGGAGCTGTTTTTT	CASSEAVGPSNPGELFF
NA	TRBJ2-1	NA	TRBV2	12	TGTGCCATGTCGGACGGTCTGCATGAGCAGTTCTTC	CAMSDGLHEQFF
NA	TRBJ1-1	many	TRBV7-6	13	TGTGCCAGCAGCTTACAACTGGGCACTGAAGCTTTCTTT	CASSLQLGTEAFF
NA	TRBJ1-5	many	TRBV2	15	TGTGCCAGCAGCCCCGGGGCATTTAGCAATCAGCCCCAGCATTTT	CASSPGAFSNQPQHF
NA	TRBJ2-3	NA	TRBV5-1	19	TGCGCCAGCAGCCTAACCCTTAACGGGGGTTCCCCGAGCACAGATACGCAGTATTTT	CASSLTLNGGSPSTDTQYF
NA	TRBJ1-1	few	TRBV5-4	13	TGTGCCAGCAGCCTGGGCCCCTCGAGGGAAGCTTTCTTT	CASSLGPSREAFF
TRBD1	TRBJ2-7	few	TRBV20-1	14	TGCAGTGCTAGCTTAGCGGGACAGGGGGCTGAGCAGTACTTC	CSASLAGQGAEQYF
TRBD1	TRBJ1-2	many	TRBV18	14	TGTGCCAGCTCACCCCCGGGACAGGAAAACGGCTACACCTTC	CASSPPGQENGYTF
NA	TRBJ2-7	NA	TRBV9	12	TGTGCCAGCAGCCCACCGGTGTACGAGCAGTACTTC	CASSPPVYEQYF
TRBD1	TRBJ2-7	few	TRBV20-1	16	TGCAGTGCTAGAGATAGGGGACAGGGTGTTTCCTACGAGCAGTACTTC	CSARDRGQGVSYEQYF
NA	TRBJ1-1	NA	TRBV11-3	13	TGTGCCAGCAGCTACGGTTCAGGCACTGAAGCTTTCTTT	CASSYGSGTEAFF
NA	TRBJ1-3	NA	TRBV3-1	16	TGTGCCAGCAGCCAAGATATGACAAGCTCTGGAAACACCCTATATTTT	CASSQDMTSSGNTLYF
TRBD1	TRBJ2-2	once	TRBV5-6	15	TGTGCCAGCAGCTGGGGGACAGGCGGCACCGGGGAGCTGTTTTTT	CASSWGTGGTGELFF
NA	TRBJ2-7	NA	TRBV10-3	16	TGTGCCATCAGTGAGTCTTCGGCGGCTAGCTCCTACGAGCAGTACTTC	CAISESSAASSYEQYF
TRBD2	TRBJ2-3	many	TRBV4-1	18	TGCGCCAGCAGCCAAGAGGGCTCGACTAGCGGGAGGGTAGATACGCAGTATTTT	CASSQEGSTSGRVDTQYF
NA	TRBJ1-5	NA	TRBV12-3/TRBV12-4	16	TGTGCCAGCAGTTTTTCTTATTGGGGCAGCAATCAGCCCCAGCATTTT	CASSFSYWGSNQPQHF
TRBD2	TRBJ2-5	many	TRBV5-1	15	TGCGCCAGCAGCGAGACTAGCGGGAGGTATGAGACCCAGTACTTC	CASSETSGRYETQYF
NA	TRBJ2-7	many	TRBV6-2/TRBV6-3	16	TGTGCCAGCAGTTACTCGGGAGACTTGCCTTCCTACGAGCAGTACTTC	CASSYSGDLPSYEQYF
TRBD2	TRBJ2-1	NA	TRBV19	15	TGTGCCAGTATCGCTAGCGGGGGGGCTGTGGATGAGCAGTTCTTC	CASIASGGAVDEQFF
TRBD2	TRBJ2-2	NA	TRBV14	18	TGTGCCAGCAGCCGAAGGCGGGGGGGCAATTGGAACACCGGGGAGCTGTTTTTT	CASSRRRGGNWNTGELFF
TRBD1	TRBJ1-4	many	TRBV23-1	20	TGCGCCAGCAGTCACCCGGGACAGGGGTTAGAGTGGGCAACTAATGAAAAACTGTTTTTT	CASSHPGQGLEWATNEKLFF
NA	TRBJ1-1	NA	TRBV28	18	TGTGCCAGCAGTTCCTGGGGGACCACAGGCACCGCGGGCACTGAAGCTTTCTTT	CASSSWGTTGTAGTEAFF
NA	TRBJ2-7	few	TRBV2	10	TGTGCCACCTTCCTCAACGAGCAGTACTTC	CATFLNEQYF